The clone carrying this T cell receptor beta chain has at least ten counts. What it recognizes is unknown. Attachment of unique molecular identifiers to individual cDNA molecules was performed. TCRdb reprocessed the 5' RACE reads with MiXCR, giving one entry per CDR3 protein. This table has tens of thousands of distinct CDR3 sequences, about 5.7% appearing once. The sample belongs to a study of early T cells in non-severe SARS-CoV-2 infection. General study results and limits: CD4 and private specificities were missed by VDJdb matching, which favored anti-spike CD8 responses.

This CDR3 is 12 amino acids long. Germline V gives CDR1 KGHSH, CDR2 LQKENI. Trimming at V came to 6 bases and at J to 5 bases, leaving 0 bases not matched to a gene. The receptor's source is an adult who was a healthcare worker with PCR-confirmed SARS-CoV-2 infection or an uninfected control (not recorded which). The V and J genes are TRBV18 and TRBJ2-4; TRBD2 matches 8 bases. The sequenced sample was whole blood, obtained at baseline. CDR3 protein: CASSRGENIQYF. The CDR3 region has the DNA TGTGCCAGCTCGCGGGGGGAAAACATTCAGTACTTC.